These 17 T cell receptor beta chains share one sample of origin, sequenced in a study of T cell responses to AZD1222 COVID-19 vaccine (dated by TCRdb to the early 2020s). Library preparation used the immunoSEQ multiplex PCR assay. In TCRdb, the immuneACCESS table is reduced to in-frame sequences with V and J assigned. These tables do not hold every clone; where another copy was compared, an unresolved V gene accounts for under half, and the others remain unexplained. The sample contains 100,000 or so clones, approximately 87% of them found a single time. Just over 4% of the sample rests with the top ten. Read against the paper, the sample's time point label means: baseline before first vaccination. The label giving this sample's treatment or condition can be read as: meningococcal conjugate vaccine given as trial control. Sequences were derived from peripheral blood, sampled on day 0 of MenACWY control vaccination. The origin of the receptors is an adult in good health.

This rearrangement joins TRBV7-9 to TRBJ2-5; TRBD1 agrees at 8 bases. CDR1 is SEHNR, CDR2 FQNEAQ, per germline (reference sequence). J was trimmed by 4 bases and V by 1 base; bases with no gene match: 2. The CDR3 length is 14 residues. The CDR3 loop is CASSLVQGAETQYF. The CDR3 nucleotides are TGTGCCAGCAGCTTAGTTCAGGGGGCAGAGACCCAGTACTTC.

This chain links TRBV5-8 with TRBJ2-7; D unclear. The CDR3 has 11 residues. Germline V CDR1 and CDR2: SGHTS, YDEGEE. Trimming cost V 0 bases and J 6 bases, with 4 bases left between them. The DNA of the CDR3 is TGTGCCAGCAGCTTGGTAATCGAGCAGTACTTC. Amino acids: CASSLVIEQYF.

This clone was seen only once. The chain's CDR3 is CASSQEAPDSGNTIYF. DNA for the CDR3: TGCGCCAGCAGCCAAGAGGCTCCAGACTCTGGAAACACCATATATTTT. The chain is built from TRBV4-1 and TRBJ1-3, with D unresolved. This CDR3 contains 16 residues. Trimming shortened V by 0 bases and J by 0 bases, and 9 bases separated the two germline ends. Germline CDR1 and CDR2: MGHRA and YSYEKL.

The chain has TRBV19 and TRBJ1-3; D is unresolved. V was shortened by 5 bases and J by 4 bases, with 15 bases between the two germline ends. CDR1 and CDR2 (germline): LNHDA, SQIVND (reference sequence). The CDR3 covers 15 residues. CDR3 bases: TGTGCCAGTAGTCCCACCCGGACCGTCGGAAACACCATATATTTT. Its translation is CASSPTRTVGNTIYF.

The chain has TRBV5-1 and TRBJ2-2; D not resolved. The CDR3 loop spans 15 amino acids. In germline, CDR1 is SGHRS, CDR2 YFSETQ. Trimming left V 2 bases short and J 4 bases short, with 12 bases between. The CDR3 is CASSFRVASTGELFF. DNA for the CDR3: TGCGCCAGCAGCTTCAGAGTTGCCAGCACCGGGGAGCTGTTTTTT.

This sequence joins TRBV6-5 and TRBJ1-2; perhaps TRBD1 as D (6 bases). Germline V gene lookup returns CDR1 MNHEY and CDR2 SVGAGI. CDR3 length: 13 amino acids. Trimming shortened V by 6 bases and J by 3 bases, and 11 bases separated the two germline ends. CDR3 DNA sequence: TGTGCCAGCAGACTACAGGGCCACTATGGCTACACCTTC. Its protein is CASRLQGHYGYTF.

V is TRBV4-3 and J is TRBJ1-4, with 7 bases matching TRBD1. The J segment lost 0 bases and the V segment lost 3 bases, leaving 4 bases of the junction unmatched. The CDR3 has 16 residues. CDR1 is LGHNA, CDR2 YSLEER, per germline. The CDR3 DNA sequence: TGCGCCAGCAGCCATGGTCAGGGGGCAACTAATGAAAAACTGTTTTTT. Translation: CASSHGQGATNEKLFF.

The DNA for the CDR3 is TGTGCCAGCAGCACGCGTGGGTTTAGCGGGGGCGAGACCCAGTACTTC. Protein: CASSTRGFSGGETQYF. This chain joins TRBV9 and TRBJ2-5; 9 positions match TRBD2. Unmatched junction bases numbered 12, after V lost 4 bases and J lost 5 bases. The germline gives CDR1 SGDLS, CDR2 YYNGEE. There are 16 residues in the CDR3.

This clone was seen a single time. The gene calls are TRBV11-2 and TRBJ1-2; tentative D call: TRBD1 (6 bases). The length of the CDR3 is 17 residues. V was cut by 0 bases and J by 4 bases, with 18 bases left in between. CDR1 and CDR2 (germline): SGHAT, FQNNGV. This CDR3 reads CASSLERWGPSLYGYTF. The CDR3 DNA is TGTGCCAGCAGCTTAGAGCGGTGGGGGCCCTCACTCTATGGCTACACCTTC. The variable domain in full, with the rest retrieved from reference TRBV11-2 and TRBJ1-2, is EAGVAQSPRYKIIEKRQSVAFWCNPISGHATLYWYQQILGQGPKLLIQFQNNGVVDDSQLPKDRFSAERLKGVDSTLKIQPAKLEDSAVYLCASSLERWGPSLYGYTFGSGTRLTVV.

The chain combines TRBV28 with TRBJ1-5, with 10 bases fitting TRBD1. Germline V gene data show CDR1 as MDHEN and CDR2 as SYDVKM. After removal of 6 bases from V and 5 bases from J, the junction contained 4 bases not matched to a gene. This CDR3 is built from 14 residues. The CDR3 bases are TGTGCCAGCAGCCCTGGACAGGGGGATCAGCCCCAGCATTTT. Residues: CASSPGQGDQPQHF.

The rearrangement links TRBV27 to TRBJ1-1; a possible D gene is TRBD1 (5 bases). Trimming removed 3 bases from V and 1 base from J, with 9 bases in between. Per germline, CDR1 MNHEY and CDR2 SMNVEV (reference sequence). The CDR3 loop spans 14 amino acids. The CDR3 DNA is TGTGCCAGCAGTTTTTTCGGACAGAACACTGAAGCTTTCTTT. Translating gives CASSFFGQNTEAFF.

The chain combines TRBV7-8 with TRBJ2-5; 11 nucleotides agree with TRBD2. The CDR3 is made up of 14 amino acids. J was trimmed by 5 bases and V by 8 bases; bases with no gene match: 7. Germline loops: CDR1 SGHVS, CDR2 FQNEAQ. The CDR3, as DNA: TGTGCCAGCCTCTTAGCGGGGGGGCGGGAGACCCAGTACTTC. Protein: CASLLAGGRETQYF. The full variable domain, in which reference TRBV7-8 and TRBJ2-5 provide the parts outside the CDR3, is GAGVSQSPRYKVAKRGQDVALRCDPISGHVSLFWYQQALGQGPEFLTYFQNEAQLDKSGLPSDRFFAERPEGSVSTLKIQRTQQEDSAVYLCASLLAGGRETQYFGPGTRLLVL.

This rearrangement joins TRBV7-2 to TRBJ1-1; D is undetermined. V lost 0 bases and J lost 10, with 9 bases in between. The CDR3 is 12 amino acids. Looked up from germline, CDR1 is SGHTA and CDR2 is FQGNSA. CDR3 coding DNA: TGTGCCAGCAGCTTAGCCGGCATTGGAGCTTTCTTT. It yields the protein CASSLAGIGAFF.

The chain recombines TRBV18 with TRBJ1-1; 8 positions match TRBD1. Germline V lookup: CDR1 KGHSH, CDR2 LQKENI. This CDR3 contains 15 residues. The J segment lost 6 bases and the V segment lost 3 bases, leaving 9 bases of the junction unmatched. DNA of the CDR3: TGTGCCAGCTCACCTGGACAGGGTTGGGTCGCTGAAGCTTTCTTT. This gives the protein CASSPGQGWVAEAFF.

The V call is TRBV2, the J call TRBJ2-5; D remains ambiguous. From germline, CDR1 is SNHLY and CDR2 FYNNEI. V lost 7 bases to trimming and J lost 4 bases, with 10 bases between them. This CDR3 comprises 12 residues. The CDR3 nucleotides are TGTGCCAGCACCGAGAGAGGAGAGACCCAGTACTTC. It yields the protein CASTERGETQYF.

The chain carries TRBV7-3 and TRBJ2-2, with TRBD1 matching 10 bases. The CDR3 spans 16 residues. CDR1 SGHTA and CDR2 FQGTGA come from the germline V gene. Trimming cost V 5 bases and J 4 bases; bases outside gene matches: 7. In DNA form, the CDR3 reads TGTGCCAGCAGCCCCCAGGGGGACAGGGGCACCGGGGAGCTGTTTTTT. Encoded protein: CASSPQGDRGTGELFF.

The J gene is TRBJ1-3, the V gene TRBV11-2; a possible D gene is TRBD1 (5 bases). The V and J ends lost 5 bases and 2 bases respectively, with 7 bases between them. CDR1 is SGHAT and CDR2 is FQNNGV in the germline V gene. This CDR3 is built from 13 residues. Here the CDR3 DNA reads TGTGCCAGCAGCCGGGGGGCTGGAAACACCATATATTTT. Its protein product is CASSRGAGNTIYF.